These T cell receptor beta chains were read from a single sample in a study of post-analysis software for immune sequencing data. TCRdb called the PCR reads again in MiXCR, with one record for every CDR3 protein. This table holds around 500,000 distinct CDR3 sequences, 30% to 40% found once. Sequencing was done on a sample of blood. The receptors derive from a girl aged 2 to 17 with multiple sclerosis. The CDR3 runs from the conserved cysteine through the conserved F or W. D genes are given only for firm matches. Rows give clone size only sometimes, using once, few, many, or a class for an expanded clone.

NA	NA	TRBJ2-5	TRBV15	TGTGCCACCAGCAGGGACCTTCTGGAGACCCAGTACTTC	CATSRDLLETQYF
once	NA	TRBJ2-7	TRBV7-2	TGTGCCAGCAACTTAGGGGCCTCTCAGGGGGAGCAGTACTTC	CASNLGASQGEQYF
NA	NA	TRBJ1-1	TRBV12-3/TRBV12-4	TGTGCCAGCAGTTTACAGGACACTGAAGCTTTCTTT	CASSLQDTEAFF
NA	TRBD1	TRBJ1-5	TRBV2	TGTGCCAGCGGACAGGGGGAAATGGGCAATCTTCCCCAGCATTTT	CASGQGEMGNLPQHF
NA	TRBD1	TRBJ2-6	TRBV24-1	TGTGCCACCAGTTTTGGGACAGGGGCCTCTGGGGCCAACGTCCTGACTTTC	CATSFGTGASGANVLTF
few	NA	TRBJ2-7	TRBV15	TGTGCCACCAGCAGAGACCCCCAGGTGCAAGAGGCCCAGTACTTC	CATSRDPQVQEAQYF
NA	NA	TRBJ2-5	TRBV3-1	TGTGCCAGCAGCCAAGACGCCGCTGAGACAGGCCGGTACCAAGAGACCCAGTACTTC	CASSQDAAETGRYQETQYF
NA	NA	TRBJ1-2	TRBV13	TGTGCCAGCACCCAAAAAGGCGACAGGAGCTCCTCCTATGGCTACACCTTC	CASTQKGDRSSSYGYTF
NA	NA	TRBJ2-5	TRBV11-1	TGTGCCAGCAGCTCAGGACAGTCCCAAGAGACCCAGTACTTC	CASSSGQSQETQYF
NA	NA	TRBJ2-7	TRBV9	TGTGCCAGCAGCGGAGAGGATACAGGGTTTCCCTACGAGCAGTACTTC	CASSGEDTGFPYEQYF
NA	TRBD1	TRBJ1-5	TRBV28	TGTGCCAGCAGTTTAGGCCGGACAGGGTATCAGCCCCAGCATTTT	CASSLGRTGYQPQHF
NA	NA	TRBJ1-1	TRBV20-1	TGCAGTGCCACCTCAGGACGCGACACTGAAGCTTTCTTT	CSATSGRDTEAFF
NA	TRBD1	TRBJ1-1	TRBV3-1	TGTGCCAGCAGCCAAGCAGGGGGCATAATCTGGGGCACTGAAGCTTTCTTT	CASSQAGGIIWGTEAFF
few	TRBD2	TRBJ2-1	TRBV7-2	TGTGCCAGCAGCGCCCCTAGCGGGGGGGCTTCCTACAATGAGCAGTTCTTC	CASSAPSGGASYNEQFF
few	NA	TRBJ1-4	TRBV12-3/TRBV12-4	TGTGCCAGCAGTTTCGCTAATGAAAAACTGTTTTTT	CASSFANEKLFF
NA	NA	TRBJ2-5	TRBV5-1	TGCGCCAGCAGCTTTATGGGCGCAGAGACCCAGTACTTC	CASSFMGAETQYF
few	TRBD2	TRBJ2-3	TRBV18	TGTGCCAGCTCACCAGGGGGGGAAGATACGCAGTATTTT	CASSPGGEDTQYF
few	NA	TRBJ2-1	TRBV3-1	TGTGCCAGCAGCCAAGAACGTTCAGGGTTGGTCCATGAGCAGTTCTTC	CASSQERSGLVHEQFF
few	NA	TRBJ2-5	TRBV9	TGTGCCAGCACTGGGAGCGGCGGGGGCTTCCCTCACGACGAGACCCAGTACTTC	CASTGSGGGFPHDETQYF
NA	NA	TRBJ2-1	TRBV2	TGTGCCAGCAGTGACGCCCAGTACAATGAGCAGTTCTTC	CASSDAQYNEQFF